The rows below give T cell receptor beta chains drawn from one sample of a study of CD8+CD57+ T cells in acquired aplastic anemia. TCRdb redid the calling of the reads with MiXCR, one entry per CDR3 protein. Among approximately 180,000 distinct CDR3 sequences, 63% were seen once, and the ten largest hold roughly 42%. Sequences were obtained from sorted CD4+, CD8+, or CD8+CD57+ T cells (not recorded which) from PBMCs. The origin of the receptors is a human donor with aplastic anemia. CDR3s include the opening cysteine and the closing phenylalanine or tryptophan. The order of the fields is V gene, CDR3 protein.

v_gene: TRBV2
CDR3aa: CASSLQGPSNQPQHF

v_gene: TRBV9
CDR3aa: CACTGEGSSYGYTF

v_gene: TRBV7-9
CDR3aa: CASSPWGGAYEQYF

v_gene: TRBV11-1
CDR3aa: CASSLNSHIGSPLHF

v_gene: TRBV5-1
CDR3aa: CASSSDHTDTQYF

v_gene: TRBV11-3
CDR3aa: CASTRGGLENTEAFF

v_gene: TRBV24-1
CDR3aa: CATSDLQGGNQPQHF

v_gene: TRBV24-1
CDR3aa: CATSDSLSTEAFF

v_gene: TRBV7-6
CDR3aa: CASSLIAGRPGELFF

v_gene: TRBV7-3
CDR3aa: CASSLALAGVGEQYF

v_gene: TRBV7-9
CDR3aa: CASSPTSGGAYEQFF

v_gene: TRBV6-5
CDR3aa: CATRQGTSGYYEQYF

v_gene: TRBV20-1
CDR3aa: CSARKGAGTEQYF

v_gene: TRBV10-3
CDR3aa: CAISESKRDEAFF

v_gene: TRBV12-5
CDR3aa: CASGKQGTGELFF

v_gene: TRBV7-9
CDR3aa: CASSPSGGAATGELFF

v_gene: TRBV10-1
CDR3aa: CASSDGESTDTQYF

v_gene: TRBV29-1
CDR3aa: CSARGRDSSYEQYF

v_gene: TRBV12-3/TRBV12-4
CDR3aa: CASSLGQGLFYEQYF

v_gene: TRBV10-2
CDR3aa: CASSATSPEGEQYF

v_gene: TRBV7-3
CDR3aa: CASSSNILTEAFF

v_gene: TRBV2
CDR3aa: CASSREKGSYEQYF

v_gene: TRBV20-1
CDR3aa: CSAREGGMNTEAFF

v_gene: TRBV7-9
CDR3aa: CASSFKGGGEAFF

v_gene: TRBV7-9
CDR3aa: CASSLDRDSYGYTF

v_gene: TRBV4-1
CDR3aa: CASSPAEGLPYEQYF

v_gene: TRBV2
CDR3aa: CASSASRGYEQYF

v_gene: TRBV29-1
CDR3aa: CSVEDRDYEQYF

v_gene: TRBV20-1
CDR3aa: CSARARAGTEAFF

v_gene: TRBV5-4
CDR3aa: CASTPHGQKFAYTF

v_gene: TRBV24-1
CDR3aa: CATSDFSNYGYTF

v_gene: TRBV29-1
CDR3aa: CSVGELYEQYF

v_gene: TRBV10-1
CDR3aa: CASSESLQGWTEAFF

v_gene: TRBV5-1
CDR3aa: CASSLAPGGGNTIYF

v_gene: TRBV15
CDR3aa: CATSSVLGAGEQYF

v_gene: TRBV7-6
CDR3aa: CASSLYVSGEQYF

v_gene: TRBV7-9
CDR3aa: CASSSPTRSEQYF

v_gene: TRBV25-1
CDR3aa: CASSEWIGGGDNEQFF

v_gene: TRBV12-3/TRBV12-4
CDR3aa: CASSFKTGELFF

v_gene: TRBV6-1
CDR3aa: CASRDSVLSAQHF

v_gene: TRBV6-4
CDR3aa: CASSDSETTDTQYF

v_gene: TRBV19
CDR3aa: CASSDDRGSSYNEQFF

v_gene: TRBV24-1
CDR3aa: CATREGKDTQYF

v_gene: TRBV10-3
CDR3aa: CAISASGVADNEQFF

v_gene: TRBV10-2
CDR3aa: CASSDWSRGNTIYF

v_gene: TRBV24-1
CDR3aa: CATSVGASSRQETQYF

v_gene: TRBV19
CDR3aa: CASSIDSLAWNEQFF

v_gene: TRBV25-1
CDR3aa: CASSDTGPYNEQYF

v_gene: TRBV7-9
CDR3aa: CASSLTSYEQYF

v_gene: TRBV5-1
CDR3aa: CASSSNPPTEAFF

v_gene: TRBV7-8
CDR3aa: CASSQGGGATYEQYF

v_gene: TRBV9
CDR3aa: CASSVATGVTGELFF

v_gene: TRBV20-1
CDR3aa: CSARVRGLSTDTQYF